The 8 T cell receptor beta chains in this list originate from one sample, sequenced in a study of shared clonotypes between healthy human individuals. Naive CD8 cells comprised CD45RO-negative, CCR7-positively selected cells, excluding terminally differentiated effector memory CD45RA+ cells. Assay: immunoSEQ multiplex PCR; the TCRdb copy retains only in-frame clones and omits some. The table has approximately 2,200,000 clones, roughly 91% seen once. The sample taken for sequencing was naive CD8+ T cells from PBMCs. These receptors were taken from a man aged 18 to 30 in good health. Some clones in this sample may be carry-over from other donors' samples.

The chain recombines TRBV5-8 with TRBJ1-2, with D unclear. The CDR3 is 12 residues long. Germline assignment: CDR1 SGHTS and CDR2 YDEGEE. The germline V and J ends were trimmed by 5 bases and 6 bases, with 11 bases remaining between them. The CDR3 nucleotides are TGTGCCAGCAGAGTAGAGGGAAATGGCTACACCTTC. Protein sequence: CASRVEGNGYTF.

Details on this clone: The sample has other DNA sequences that encode this CDR3 too. The chain is built from TRBV28 and TRBJ2-7; D could derive from TRBD1 or TRBD2 (5 bases each). CDR1 is MDHEN and CDR2 is SYDVKM in the germline V gene. Trimming stripped 3 bases from V and 2 bases from J, with 11 bases between. The CDR3 consists of 14 residues. CDR3 protein: CASSFGTGAYEQYF. CDR3 DNA: TGTGCCAGCAGTTTCGGGACGGGTGCCTACGAGCAGTACTTC.

CDR3 bases: TGTGCCATCAAAGACAGGGGAGGAATCTCTGGGGCCAACGTCCTGACTTTC. Its protein is CAIKDRGGISGANVLTF. The rearrangement uses TRBV10-3 and TRBJ2-6; 8 bases agree with TRBD1. Looked up from germline, CDR1 is ENHRY and CDR2 is SYGVKD. The CDR3 runs 17 residues. J was trimmed by 0 bases and V by 7 bases; bases with no gene match: 8.

The J gene is TRBJ2-2, the V gene TRBV5-1; D gene unclear. CDR3 length: 14 residues. Trimming took off 4 bases at V and 6 bases at J, with 13 bases between the two ends. Germline-derived CDR1 and CDR2 are SGHRS and YFSETQ. CDR3 DNA: TGCGCCAGCAGCCCGGATGTGGCGCCCGGGGAGCTGTTTTTT. Protein product: CASSPDVAPGELFF.

This rearrangement joins TRBV5-1 to TRBJ1-4; no clear D gene. The CDR3 contains 15 residues. Germline lookup yields CDR1 SGHRS and CDR2 YFSETQ. Trimming left V 2 bases short and J 0 bases short, with 8 bases between. The CDR3 here is CASSFFSATNEKLFF. The CDR3 bases are TGCGCCAGCAGCTTTTTCAGTGCAACTAATGAAAAACTGTTTTTT.

The chain recombines TRBV6-5 with TRBJ2-1, with 7 bases identical to TRBD1. The ends lost 3 bases at V and 6 bases at J; junction bases unmatched: 5. Germline CDR1 reads MNHEY; CDR2 reads SVGAGI. The CDR3 is 14 residues long. The CDR3 is CASSYSHRGNEQFF. The DNA of the CDR3 is TGTGCCAGCAGTTATTCGCACAGGGGCAATGAGCAGTTCTTC.

This clone was seen only once. V gene TRBV13 combines with J gene TRBJ2-5; unclear D gene. Trimming took 3 bases from V and 0 from J, leaving 8 bases between them. CDR3 size: 14 residues. The V gene's germline CDR1 is PRHDT and CDR2 FYEKMQ (reference sequence). CDR3 residues: CASSFVRNQETQYF. The CDR3 nucleotides are TGTGCCAGCAGCTTCGTCCGAAACCAAGAGACCCAGTACTTC.

In regard to this clone: In the same sample, other DNA sequences code for this CDR3. The chain employs TRBV19 and TRBJ1-5, with no clear D. The CDR3 totals 14 residues. V shed 6 bases and J shed 3 bases, with 12 bases lying between them. The germline gives CDR1 LNHDA, CDR2 SQIVND (reference sequence). The CDR3 nucleotides are TGTGCCAGTAGCTATAGAGGGCCCAATCAGCCCCAGCATTTT. The encoded protein is CASSYRGPNQPQHF.